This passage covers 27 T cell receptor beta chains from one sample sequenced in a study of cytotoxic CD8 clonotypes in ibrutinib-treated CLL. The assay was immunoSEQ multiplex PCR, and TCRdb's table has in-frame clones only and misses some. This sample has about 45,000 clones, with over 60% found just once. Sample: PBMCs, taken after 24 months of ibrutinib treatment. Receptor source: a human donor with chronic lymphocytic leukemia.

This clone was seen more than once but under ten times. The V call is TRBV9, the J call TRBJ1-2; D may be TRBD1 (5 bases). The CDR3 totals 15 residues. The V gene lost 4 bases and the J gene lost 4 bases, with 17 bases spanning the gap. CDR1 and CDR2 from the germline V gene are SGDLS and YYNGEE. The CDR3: CASSPRWDQGYGYTF. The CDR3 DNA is TGTGCCAGCAGCCCCCGCTGGGATCAGGGCTATGGCTACACCTTC.

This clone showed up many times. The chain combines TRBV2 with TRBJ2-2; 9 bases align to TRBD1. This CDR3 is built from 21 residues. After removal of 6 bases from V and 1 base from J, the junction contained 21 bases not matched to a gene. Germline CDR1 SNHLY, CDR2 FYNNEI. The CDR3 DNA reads TGTGCCAGCAGGGGGACAGGGAGTGCCGGCTGGAATCATAGGAACACCGGGGAGCTGTTTTTT. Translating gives CASRGTGSAGWNHRNTGELFF. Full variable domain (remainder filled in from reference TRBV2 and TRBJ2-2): EPEVTQTPSHQVTQMGQEVILRCVPISNHLYFYWYRQILGQKVEFLVSFYNNEISEKSEIFDDQFSVERPDGSNFTLKIRSTKLEDSAMYFCASRGTGSAGWNHRNTGELFFGEGSRLTVL.

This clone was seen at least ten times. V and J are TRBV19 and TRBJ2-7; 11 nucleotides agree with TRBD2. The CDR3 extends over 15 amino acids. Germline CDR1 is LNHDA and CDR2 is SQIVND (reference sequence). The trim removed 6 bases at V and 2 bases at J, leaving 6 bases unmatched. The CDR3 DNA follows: TGTGCCAGTAGCCTAGGGGGACTAGCGGCCTACGAGCAGTACTTC. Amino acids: CASSLGGLAAYEQYF. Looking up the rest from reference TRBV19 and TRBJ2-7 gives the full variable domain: DGGITQSPKYLFRKEGQNVTLSCEQNLNHDAMYWYRQDPGQGLRLIYYSQIVNDFQKGDIAEGYSVSREKKESFPLTVTSAQKNPTAFYLCASSLGGLAAYEQYFGPGTRLTVT.

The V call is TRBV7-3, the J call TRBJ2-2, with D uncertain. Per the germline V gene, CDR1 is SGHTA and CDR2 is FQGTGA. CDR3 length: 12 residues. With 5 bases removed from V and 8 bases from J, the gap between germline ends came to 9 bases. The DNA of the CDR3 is TGTGCCAGCAGCCTACCACCGGGGGAGCTGTTTTTT. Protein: CASSLPPGELFF.

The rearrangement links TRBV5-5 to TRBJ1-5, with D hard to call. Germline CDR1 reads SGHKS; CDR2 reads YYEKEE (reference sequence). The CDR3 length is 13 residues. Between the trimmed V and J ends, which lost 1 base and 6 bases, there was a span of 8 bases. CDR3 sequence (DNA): TGTGCCAGCAGCTTGCGAGTAGGTCAGCCCCAGCATTTT. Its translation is CASSLRVGQPQHF.

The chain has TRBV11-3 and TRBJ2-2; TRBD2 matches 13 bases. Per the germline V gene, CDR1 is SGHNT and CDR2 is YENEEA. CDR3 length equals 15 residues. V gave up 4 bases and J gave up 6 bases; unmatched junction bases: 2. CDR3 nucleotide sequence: TGTGCCAGCAGCTCTGGACTAGCGGGAGCCGGGGAGCTGTTTTTT. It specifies CASSSGLAGAGELFF.

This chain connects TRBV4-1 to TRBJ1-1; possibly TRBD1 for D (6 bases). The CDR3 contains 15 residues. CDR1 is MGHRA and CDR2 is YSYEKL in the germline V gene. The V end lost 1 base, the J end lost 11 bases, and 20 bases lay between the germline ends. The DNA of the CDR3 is TGCGCCAGCAGCCAAGCAGACAGGTCATTCGGGGGCGCTTTCTTT. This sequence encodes CASSQADRSFGGAFF.

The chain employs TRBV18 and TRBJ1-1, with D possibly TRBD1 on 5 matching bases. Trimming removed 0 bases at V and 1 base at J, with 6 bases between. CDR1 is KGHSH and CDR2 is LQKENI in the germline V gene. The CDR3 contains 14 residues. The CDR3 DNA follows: TGTGCCAGCTCACCACCAGGGGCGAACACTGAAGCTTTCTTT. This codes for CASSPPGANTEAFF.

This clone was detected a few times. The CDR3 loop reads CASRKRVGEQYF. In nucleotides, the CDR3 is TGTGCCAGCAGAAAAAGGGTAGGGGAGCAGTACTTC. The chain has TRBV27 and TRBJ2-7; D gene ambiguous. The CDR3 sequence is 12 residues long. Per the germline V gene, CDR1 is MNHEY and CDR2 is SMNVEV (reference sequence). Trimming cost V 6 bases and J 7 bases, with 13 bases left between them.

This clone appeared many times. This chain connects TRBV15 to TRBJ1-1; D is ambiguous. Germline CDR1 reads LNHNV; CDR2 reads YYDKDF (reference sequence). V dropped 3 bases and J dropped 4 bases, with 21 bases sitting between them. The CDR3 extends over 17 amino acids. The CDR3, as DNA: TGTGCCACCAGCAGGAAACCCGGGTTGATTACGGGCACTGAAGCTTTCTTT. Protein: CATSRKPGLITGTEAFF.

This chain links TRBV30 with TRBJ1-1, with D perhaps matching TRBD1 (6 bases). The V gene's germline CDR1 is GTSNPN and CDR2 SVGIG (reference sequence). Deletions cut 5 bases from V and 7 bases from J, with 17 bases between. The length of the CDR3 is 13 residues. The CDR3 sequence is CAWGPGQTFEAFF. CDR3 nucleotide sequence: TGTGCCTGGGGACCTGGACAGACCTTTGAAGCTTTCTTT.

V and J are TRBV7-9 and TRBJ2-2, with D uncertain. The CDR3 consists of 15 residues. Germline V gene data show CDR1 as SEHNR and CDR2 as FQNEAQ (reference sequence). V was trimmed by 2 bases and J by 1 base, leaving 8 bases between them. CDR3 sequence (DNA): TGTGCCAGCAGCTTAATAGTCGAGAACACCGGGGAGCTGTTTTTT. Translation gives CASSLIVENTGELFF.

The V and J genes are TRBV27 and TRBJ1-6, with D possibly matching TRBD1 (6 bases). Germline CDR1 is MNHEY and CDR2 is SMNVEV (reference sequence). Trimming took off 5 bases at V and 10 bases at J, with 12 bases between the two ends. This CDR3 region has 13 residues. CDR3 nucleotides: TGTGCCAGCAGTATACAGGGATGGTCACCCCTCCACTTT. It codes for CASSIQGWSPLHF.

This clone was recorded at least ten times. CDR3 protein: CASSVGQGTPLHF. The CDR3 bases are TGTGCCAGCAGTGTGGGACAGGGAACACCCCTCCACTTT. J is TRBJ1-6 and V is TRBV2; 9 nucleotides line up with TRBD1. Germline values: CDR1 SNHLY, CDR2 FYNNEI. The CDR3 runs 13 residues. V was clipped by 4 bases and J by 11 bases; unmatched bases: 3.

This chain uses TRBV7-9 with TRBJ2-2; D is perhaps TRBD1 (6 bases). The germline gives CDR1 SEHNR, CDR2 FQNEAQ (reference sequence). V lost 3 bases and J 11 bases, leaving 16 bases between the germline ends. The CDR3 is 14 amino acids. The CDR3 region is CASSFGREGGELFF. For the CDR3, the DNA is TGTGCCAGCAGCTTTGGAAGAGAAGGGGGAGAGCTGTTTTTT. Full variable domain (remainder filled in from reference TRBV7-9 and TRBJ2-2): DTGVSQNPRHKITKRGQNVTFRCDPISEHNRLYWYRQTLGQGPEFLTYFQNEAQLEKSRLLSDRFSAERPKGSFSTLEIQRTEQGDSAMYLCASSFGREGGELFFGEGSRLTVL.

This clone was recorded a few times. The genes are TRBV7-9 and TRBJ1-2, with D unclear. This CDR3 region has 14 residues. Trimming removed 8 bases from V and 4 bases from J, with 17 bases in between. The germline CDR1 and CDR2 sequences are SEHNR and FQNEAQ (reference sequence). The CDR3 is CASGAGSMIYGYTF. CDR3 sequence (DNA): TGTGCCAGCGGAGCGGGGAGCATGATCTATGGCTACACCTTC. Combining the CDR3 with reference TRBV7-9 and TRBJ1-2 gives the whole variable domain DTGVSQNPRHKITKRGQNVTFRCDPISEHNRLYWYRQTLGQGPEFLTYFQNEAQLEKSRLLSDRFSAERPKGSFSTLEIQRTEQGDSAMYLCASGAGSMIYGYTFGSGTRLTVV.

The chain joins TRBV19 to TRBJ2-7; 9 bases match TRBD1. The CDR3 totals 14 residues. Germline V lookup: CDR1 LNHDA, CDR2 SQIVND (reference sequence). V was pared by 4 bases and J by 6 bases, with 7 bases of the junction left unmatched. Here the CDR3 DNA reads TGTGCCAGTAGTAAAGGGACAGGGACCATCGAGCAGTACTTC. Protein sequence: CASSKGTGTIEQYF.

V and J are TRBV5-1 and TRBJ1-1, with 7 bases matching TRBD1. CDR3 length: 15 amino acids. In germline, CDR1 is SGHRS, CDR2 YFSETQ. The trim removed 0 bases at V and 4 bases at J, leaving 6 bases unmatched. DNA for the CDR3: TGCGCCAGCAGCTTGGGACAGGGCTGGGGCACTGAAGCTTTCTTT. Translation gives CASSLGQGWGTEAFF.

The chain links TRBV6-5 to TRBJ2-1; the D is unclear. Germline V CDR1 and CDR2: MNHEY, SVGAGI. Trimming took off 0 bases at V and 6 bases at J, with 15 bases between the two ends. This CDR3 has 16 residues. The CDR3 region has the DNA TGTGCCAGCAGTTACTCGAGCCAGGCGTCTGGCAATGAGCAGTTCTTC. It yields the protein CASSYSSQASGNEQFF.

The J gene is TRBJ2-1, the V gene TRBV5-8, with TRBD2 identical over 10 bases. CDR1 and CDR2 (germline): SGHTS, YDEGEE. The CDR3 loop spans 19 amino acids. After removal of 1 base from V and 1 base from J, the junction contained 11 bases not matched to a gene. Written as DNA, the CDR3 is TGTGCCAGCAGCTTGTGGTCTAGCGGGAGATTGGGATCCTACAATGAGCAGTTCTTC. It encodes CASSLWSSGRLGSYNEQFF.

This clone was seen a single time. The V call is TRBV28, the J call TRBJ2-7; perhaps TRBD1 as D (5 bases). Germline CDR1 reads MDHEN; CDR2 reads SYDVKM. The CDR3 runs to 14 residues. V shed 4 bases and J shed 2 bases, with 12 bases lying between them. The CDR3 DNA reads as TGTGCCAGCAGTTCGACAGTACTTGCCTACGAGCAGTACTTC. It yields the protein CASSSTVLAYEQYF.

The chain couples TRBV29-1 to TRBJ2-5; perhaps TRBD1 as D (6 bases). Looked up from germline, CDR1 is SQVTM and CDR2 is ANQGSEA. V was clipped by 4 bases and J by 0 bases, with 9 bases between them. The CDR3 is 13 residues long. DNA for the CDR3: TGCAGCGTTGCCGGGACAAACCAAGAGACCCAGTACTTC. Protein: CSVAGTNQETQYF.

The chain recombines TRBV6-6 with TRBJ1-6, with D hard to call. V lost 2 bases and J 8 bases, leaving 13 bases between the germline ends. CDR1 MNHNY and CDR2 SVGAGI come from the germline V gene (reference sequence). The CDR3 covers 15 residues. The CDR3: CASSYLSATDSPLHF. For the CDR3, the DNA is TGTGCCAGCAGTTACCTATCGGCCACCGATTCACCCCTCCACTTT.

For the CDR3, the DNA is TGTGCCAGCAGAGCCGAGACAGGGGGTCAGCCCCAGCATTTT. As protein: CASRAETGGQPQHF. The chain uses TRBV2 and TRBJ1-5; 9 nucleotides match TRBD1. Germline assignment: CDR1 SNHLY and CDR2 FYNNEI. The CDR3 length is 14 residues. V lost 6 bases and J lost 6; bases outside the gene matches: 6.

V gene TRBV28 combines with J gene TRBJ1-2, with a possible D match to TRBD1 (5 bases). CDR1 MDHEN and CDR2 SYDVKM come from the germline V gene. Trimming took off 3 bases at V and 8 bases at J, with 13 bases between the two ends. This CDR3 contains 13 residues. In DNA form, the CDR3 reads TGTGCCAGCAGTTTGGAGGGGAAGCAGGGCTACACCTTC. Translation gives CASSLEGKQGYTF.

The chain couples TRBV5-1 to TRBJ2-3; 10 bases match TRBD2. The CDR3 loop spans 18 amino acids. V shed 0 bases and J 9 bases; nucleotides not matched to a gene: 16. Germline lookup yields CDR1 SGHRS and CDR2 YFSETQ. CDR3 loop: CASSLGWTSGKSHPTQYF. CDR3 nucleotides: TGCGCCAGCAGCTTGGGCTGGACTAGCGGCAAGTCCCACCCAACGCAGTATTTT.

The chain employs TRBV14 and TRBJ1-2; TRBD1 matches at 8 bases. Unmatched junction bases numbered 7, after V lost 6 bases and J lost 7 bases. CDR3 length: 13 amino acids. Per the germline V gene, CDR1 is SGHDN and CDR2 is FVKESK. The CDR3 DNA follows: TGTGCCAGCAGGAGGCAGGGGGCTGGTGGCTACACCTTC. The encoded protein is CASRRQGAGGYTF.